These 32 T cell receptor beta chains came from one sample sequenced in a study of blood T cell repertoires in COVID-19 (dated by TCRdb to the early 2020s). The library was generated by the immunoSEQ multiplex PCR assay. The table was pulled from immuneACCESS by TCRdb, which kept in-frame rearrangements only. Such tables lose some clones; where checked, under half of the loss comes from unresolved V genes, and the rest has no known cause. Within this sample are about 160,000 clones, with about 85% of them counted one time only. The top ten constitute 1% to 1.2% of the sample. The sequenced sample consisted of peripheral blood. These TCRs come from a man aged 40-50 years with acute or convalescent COVID-19.

V and J are TRBV6-5 and TRBJ1-1; the D gene is possibly TRBD1 (6 bases). Per germline, CDR1 MNHEY and CDR2 SVGAGI. This CDR3 has 14 amino acids. Trimming stripped 5 bases from V and 1 base from J, with 11 bases between. The CDR3 here is CASSHRARNTEAFF. CDR3 DNA: TGTGCCAGCAGTCACAGGGCCCGGAACACTGAAGCTTTCTTT.

V and J are TRBV13 and TRBJ1-2, with D maybe TRBD1 (5 bases). Germline V gene lookup returns CDR1 PRHDT and CDR2 FYEKMQ (reference sequence). Trimming cost V 1 base and J 3 bases, with 18 bases left between them. The length of the CDR3 is 17 residues. CDR3 loop: CASSLAGTGWSDYGYTF. In DNA, the CDR3 is TGTGCCAGCAGCTTAGCTGGTACAGGCTGGAGTGACTATGGCTACACCTTC. Based on the CDR3 plus reference TRBV13 and TRBJ1-2, the full variable domain is AAGVIQSPRHLIKEKRETATLKCYPIPRHDTVYWYQQGPGQDPQFLISFYEKMQSDKGSIPDRFSAQQFSDYHSELNMSSLELGDSALYFCASSLAGTGWSDYGYTFGSGTRLTVV.

The rearrangement uses TRBV5-1 and TRBJ2-7; 9 nucleotides agree with TRBD1. With V trimmed by 1 base and J by 4 bases, 3 bases remained unmatched. There are 14 residues in the CDR3. Germline values: CDR1 SGHRS, CDR2 YFSETQ. CDR3: CASSLTGGEYEQYF. DNA for the CDR3: TGCGCCAGCAGCTTGACAGGGGGCGAGTACGAGCAGTACTTC.

This chain uses TRBV29-1 with TRBJ1-3; tentative D call: TRBD1 (6 bases). Trimming took off 7 bases at V and 3 bases at J, with 13 bases between the two ends. This CDR3 contains 13 residues. Germline CDR1 is SQVTM and CDR2 is ANQGSEA. The CDR3 is CSAASGVGNTIYF. DNA of the CDR3: TGCAGCGCCGCGTCAGGGGTTGGAAACACCATATATTTT.

The chain has TRBV3-1 (or the pseudogene TRBV3-2) and TRBJ2-5; D might be TRBD2 (5 bases). V was clipped by 0 bases and J by 2 bases, with 10 bases between them. CDR1 is LGHDT, CDR2 YNNKEL, per germline (reference sequence). The CDR3 consists of 15 residues. CDR3 sequence reads: CASSQEVRDQETQYF. The DNA for the CDR3 is TGTGCCAGCAGCCAAGAGGTGAGGGATCAAGAGACCCAGTACTTC.

The CDR3 protein is CASSEGTYNSPLHF. In nucleotides, the CDR3 is TGCGCCAGCAGCGAGGGAACCTATAATTCACCCCTCCACTTT. The rearrangement joins TRBV5-1 to TRBJ1-6; D remains ambiguous. The V end was cut by 4 bases, the J end by 2 bases, with 7 bases between. This CDR3 is built from 14 residues. Germline V gives CDR1 SGHRS, CDR2 YFSETQ.

The chain is built from TRBV19 and TRBJ2-7, with a tentative D call TRBD1 (5 bases). Germline V gene sequence: CDR1 LNHDA, CDR2 SQIVND (reference sequence). The CDR3 has 15 amino acids. V was clipped by 2 bases and J by 0 bases, with 11 bases between them. The CDR3 here is CASSITDIGSYEQYF. The CDR3 nucleotides read TGTGCCAGTAGTATAACGGACATCGGCTCCTACGAGCAGTACTTC.

The V and J genes are TRBV2 and TRBJ2-5, with 10 bases that match TRBD2. The germline gives CDR1 SNHLY, CDR2 FYNNEI. The V segment lost 1 base and the J segment 5 bases; nucleotides outside the gene matches: 1. The CDR3 has 14 amino acids. The CDR3 DNA reads TGTGCCAGCAGTGAAGAGGGACTAGCGGAGACCCAGTACTTC. As protein: CASSEEGLAETQYF.

V usage is TRBV5-1 and J usage is TRBJ1-5, with TRBD1 identical over 7 bases. Trimming took 4 bases from V and 4 from J; bases not matched to a gene: 8. The germline V gene has CDR1 SGHRS and CDR2 YFSETQ. There are 15 residues in the CDR3. CDR3 nucleotide sequence: TGCGCCAGCAGCATGACAGGGATGAATAATCAGCCCCAGCATTTT. This codes for CASSMTGMNNQPQHF.

This chain connects TRBV10-3 to TRBJ2-7; no clear D gene. V dropped 2 bases and J dropped 4 bases, with 6 bases sitting between them. CDR1 ENHRY and CDR2 SYGVKD come from the germline V gene. This CDR3 comprises 12 residues. The CDR3 sequence is CAISEGEYEQYF. The CDR3 nucleotides read TGTGCCATCAGTGAGGGAGAGTACGAGCAGTACTTC.

This chain connects TRBV19 to TRBJ2-1, with 10 bases identical to TRBD2. The germline CDR1 and CDR2 sequences are LNHDA and SQIVND (reference sequence). The CDR3 covers 16 residues. The V and J ends lost 5 bases and 4 bases, in that order; junction bases with no gene match: 8. CDR3 protein: CASSPSGLAKYNEQFF. CDR3 nucleotides: TGTGCCAGTAGTCCCTCGGGACTAGCGAAGTACAATGAGCAGTTCTTC.

The chain uses TRBV10-1 and TRBJ1-5; the D is unclear. The CDR3 contains 13 residues. V was shortened by 8 bases and J by 5 bases, with 13 bases between the two germline ends. Germline assignment: CDR1 WNHNN and CDR2 SYGVQD (reference sequence). The CDR3 region is CASPGGRDQPQHF. The CDR3 coding sequence is TGCGCCAGCCCCGGAGGGCGGGATCAGCCCCAGCATTTT.

The chain uses TRBV5-5 and TRBJ2-7, with TRBD2 identical over 10 bases. The germline gives CDR1 SGHKS, CDR2 YYEKEE (reference sequence). Trimming took 4 bases from V and 0 from J; bases not matched to a gene: 7. This CDR3 spans 16 amino acids. The CDR3 region has the DNA TGTGCCAGCAGCATCCGAGCGGGGGGGAACTCCTACGAGCAGTACTTC. It yields the protein CASSIRAGGNSYEQYF.

The chain couples TRBV25-1 to TRBJ1-6; perhaps TRBD1 as D (6 bases). The V end lost 6 bases, the J end lost 11 bases, and 23 bases lay between the germline ends. The length of the CDR3 is 16 residues. The germline CDR1 and CDR2 sequences are MGHDK and SYGVNS. This chain's CDR3 is CASRPPGGRVGAPLHF. CDR3 coding DNA: TGTGCCAGCAGGCCTCCTGGGGGCAGGGTAGGAGCACCCCTCCACTTT.

This chain uses TRBV27 with TRBJ1-2, with D uncertain. Germline CDR1 and CDR2: MNHEY and SMNVEV (reference sequence). V was pared by 0 bases and J by 7 bases, with 9 bases between. The CDR3 length is 13 residues. For the CDR3, the DNA is TGTGCCAGCAGTTTATCTCCGGGAAGTGGCTACACCTTC. Its translation is CASSLSPGSGYTF.

The chain combines TRBV10-3 with TRBJ2-5, with D possibly matching TRBD1 (5 bases). V shed 6 bases and J shed 0 bases, with 8 bases lying between them. Germline CDR1 is ENHRY and CDR2 is SYGVKD. The CDR3 consists of 13 residues. CDR3 region: CAISLTDQETQYF. The CDR3 region has the DNA TGTGCCATCAGCTTGACAGACCAAGAGACCCAGTACTTC.

V usage is TRBV12-5 and J usage is TRBJ1-2; weak D call: TRBD1 (6 bases). The V and J ends lost 2 bases and 7 bases respectively, with 14 bases between them. Germline V gene lookup returns CDR1 LGHNT and CDR2 FRNRAP. The CDR3 sequence is 14 residues long. Here the CDR3 reads CASGLYSGASGYTF. The DNA for the CDR3 is TGTGCTAGTGGTTTGTATTCAGGGGCCTCTGGCTACACCTTC.

In nucleotides, the CDR3 is TGTGCCAGCAGCTTAGTTGACAGACAGTCCCTGGGAGGCTACACCTTC. This encodes CASSLVDRQSLGGYTF. V and J are TRBV7-8 and TRBJ1-2; a possible D gene is TRBD1 (5 bases). The CDR3 spans 16 residues. V shed 1 base and J shed 8 bases, with 20 bases lying between them. CDR1 and CDR2 from the germline V gene are SGHVS and FQNEAQ.

The chain couples TRBV6-5 to TRBJ2-5, with 7 bases that match TRBD1. Germline values: CDR1 MNHEY, CDR2 SVGAGI. With V trimmed by 0 bases and J by 5 bases, 3 bases remained unmatched. There are 14 residues in the CDR3. This CDR3 is CASSYSDRAETQYF. The CDR3 coding sequence is TGTGCCAGCAGTTACTCAGACAGGGCGGAGACCCAGTACTTC.

The gene calls are TRBV19 and TRBJ2-7, with D possibly being TRBD1 (6 bases). Germline loops: CDR1 LNHDA, CDR2 SQIVND (reference sequence). V was shortened by 3 bases and J by 2 bases, with 11 bases between the two germline ends. The CDR3 extends over 14 amino acids. CDR3 amino acids: CASSIGDTTYEQYF. The CDR3 region has the DNA TGTGCCAGTAGTATTGGGGACACGACCTACGAGCAGTACTTC.

The V gene is TRBV5-1, the J gene TRBJ1-1; 7 bases line up with TRBD1. Germline lookup yields CDR1 SGHRS and CDR2 YFSETQ. V dropped 0 bases and J dropped 5; count of bases not matched to a gene: 7. This CDR3 has 15 residues. DNA for the CDR3: TGCGCCAGCAGCTTGGCTGTTGCAGGGGGAACTGAAGCTTTCTTT. Translated, it gives CASSLAVAGGTEAFF.

This chain connects TRBV19 to TRBJ2-2, with 9 bases that match TRBD1. V shed 10 bases and J 4 bases; nucleotides not matched to a gene: 10. CDR1 is LNHDA and CDR2 is SQIVND in the germline V gene (reference sequence). This CDR3 contains 15 residues. DNA for the CDR3: TGTGCCACCAAGGGGACAGGGATTACCACCGGGGAGCTGTTTTTT. This codes for CATKGTGITTGELFF.

The chain combines TRBV5-1 with TRBJ1-6; 8 bases align to TRBD1. Trimming removed 6 bases from V and 6 bases from J; junction bases left unmatched: 5. In germline, CDR1 is SGHRS, CDR2 YFSETQ. CDR3 size: 14 residues. CDR3 nucleotides: TGCGCCAGCAAAGGAGACAGGGGTAATTCACCCCTCCACTTT. Its translation is CASKGDRGNSPLHF. Based on the CDR3 plus reference TRBV5-1 and TRBJ1-6, the full variable domain is KAGVTQTPRYLIKTRGQQVTLSCSPISGHRSVSWYQQTPGQGLQFLFEYFSETQRNKGNFPGRFSGRQFSNSRSEMNVSTLELGDSALYLCASKGDRGNSPLHFGNGTRLTVT.

The chain joins TRBV5-4 to TRBJ2-3; 7 nucleotides agree with TRBD2. The CDR3 is made up of 16 amino acids. Germline-derived CDR1 and CDR2 are SGHNT and YYREEE (reference sequence). Germline trimming cut 4 bases from V and 2 bases from J; bases unmatched to any gene: 10. In DNA form, the CDR3 reads TGTGCCAGCAGCCCGGCCTGGGCGGGGGACACAGATACGCAGTATTTT. It translates to CASSPAWAGDTDTQYF.

This rearrangement joins TRBV7-8 to TRBJ2-7, with D maybe TRBD1 (5 bases). Trimming left V 6 bases short and J 7 bases short, with 19 bases between. CDR3 length: 14 residues. Germline V CDR1 and CDR2: SGHVS, FQNEAQ. The CDR3 sequence: CASSPVVGATEQYF. The CDR3 DNA reads as TGTGCCAGCAGTCCCGTGGTAGGGGCGACAGAGCAGTACTTC.

The chain carries TRBV6-5 and TRBJ2-5; maybe TRBD1 (7 bases). This CDR3 spans 15 amino acids. V lost 5 bases and J 4 bases, leaving 17 bases between the germline ends. CDR1 and CDR2 (germline): MNHEY, SVGAGI. CDR3 sequence: CASSTSGGPAETQYF. The CDR3 bases are TGTGCCAGCAGTACTTCAGGGGGGCCAGCAGAGACCCAGTACTTC.

The rearrangement uses TRBV6-4 and TRBJ1-5; D uncertain. V was trimmed by 2 bases and J by 2 bases, leaving 13 bases between them. Per germline, CDR1 MRHNA and CDR2 SNTAGT. This CDR3 contains 16 residues. The CDR3 nucleotides read TGTGCCAGCAGTGACAACCGCGCGTATCGCAATCAGCCCCAGCATTTT. Translating gives CASSDNRAYRNQPQHF.

In nucleotides, the CDR3 is TGTGCCAGTAGTATCGGAGGGGCAGGACAGCCCCAGCATTTT. Translating it yields CASSIGGAGQPQHF. J is TRBJ1-5 and V is TRBV19, with TRBD1 as a possible D gene (5 bases). The germline CDR1 and CDR2 sequences are LNHDA and SQIVND (reference sequence). The CDR3 length is 14 residues. Between the trimmed V and J ends, which lost 3 bases and 7 bases, there was a span of 13 bases.

This chain joins TRBV5-1 and TRBJ2-5, with TRBD2 as a possible D gene (5 bases). The CDR3 extends over 13 amino acids. Trimming pared 0 bases from V and 5 bases from J, leaving 8 bases between. CDR1 is SGHRS, CDR2 YFSETQ, per germline. The DNA of the CDR3 is TGCGCCAGCAGCTTGGTCGGGATGGAGACCCAGTACTTC. Translated, it gives CASSLVGMETQYF. Drawing the rest from reference TRBV5-1 and TRBJ2-5, the complete variable domain is KAGVTQTPRYLIKTRGQQVTLSCSPISGHRSVSWYQQTPGQGLQFLFEYFSETQRNKGNFPGRFSGRQFSNSRSEMNVSTLELGDSALYLCASSLVGMETQYFGPGTRLLVL.

The genes are TRBV28 and TRBJ1-1, with D perhaps TRBD1 (6 bases). This CDR3 spans 13 amino acids. V was pared by 2 bases and J by 4 bases, with 8 bases between. Germline V gene sequence: CDR1 MDHEN, CDR2 SYDVKM. Here the CDR3 DNA reads TGTGCCAGCAGTTTAATGACAGGCACTGAAGCTTTCTTT. As protein: CASSLMTGTEAFF.

V and J are TRBV5-6 and TRBJ2-7; the match to TRBD1 covers 7 bases. The CDR3 is 16 residues long. V shed 4 bases and J 0 bases; nucleotides not matched to a gene: 10. Germline V gene sequence: CDR1 SGHDT, CDR2 YYEEEE. CDR3: CASSPNVDRSSYEQYF. CDR3 DNA: TGTGCCAGCAGCCCGAATGTGGACAGGAGCTCCTACGAGCAGTACTTC.

V is TRBV13 and J is TRBJ1-4; 8 bases line up with TRBD1. J gave up 6 bases and V 0 bases, and 3 bases lay outside the gene matches. Germline values: CDR1 PRHDT, CDR2 FYEKMQ (reference sequence). This CDR3 is built from 15 residues. CDR3 DNA sequence: TGTGCCAGCAGCTTAGGGGACAGGGTGGATGAAAAACTGTTTTTT. Its translation: CASSLGDRVDEKLFF.